This T cell receptor (beta chain) was captured in a study of blood T cell repertoires in COVID-19. Study information: COVID-19 samples collected from the United States, Italy and Spain covered acute and convalescent phases.

Some clones are missing from TCRdb's copy, which holds only in-frame ones; the method was immunoSEQ multiplex PCR. The table lists some 230,000 clones, around 83% of them singletons. The sequencing sample was made of peripheral blood. The receptor was derived from a man aged 40-49 years with acute or convalescent COVID-19.

CDR3 DNA: TGCAGTGCTAGTCCTACGGGGGAAAAACTGTTTTTT. Encoded protein: CSASPTGEKLFF. This chain uses TRBV20-1 with TRBJ1-4; D ambiguous. With 3 bases removed from V and 8 bases from J, the gap between germline ends came to 10 bases. Germline values: CDR1 DFQATT, CDR2 SNEGSKA (reference sequence). This CDR3 contains 12 residues.